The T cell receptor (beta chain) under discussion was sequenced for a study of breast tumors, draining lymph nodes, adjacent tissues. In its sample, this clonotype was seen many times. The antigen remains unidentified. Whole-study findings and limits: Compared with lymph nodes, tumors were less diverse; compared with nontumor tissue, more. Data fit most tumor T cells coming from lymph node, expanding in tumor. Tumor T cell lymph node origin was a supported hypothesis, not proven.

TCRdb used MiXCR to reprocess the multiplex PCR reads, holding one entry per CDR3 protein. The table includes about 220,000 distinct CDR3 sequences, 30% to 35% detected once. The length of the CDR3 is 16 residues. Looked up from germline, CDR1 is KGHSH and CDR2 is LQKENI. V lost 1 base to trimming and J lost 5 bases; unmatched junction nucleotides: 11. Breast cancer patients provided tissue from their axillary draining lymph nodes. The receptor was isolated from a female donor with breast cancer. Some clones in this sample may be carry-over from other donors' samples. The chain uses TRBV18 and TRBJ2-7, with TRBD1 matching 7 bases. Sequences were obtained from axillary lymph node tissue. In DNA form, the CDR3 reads TGTGCCAGCTCACCACGACAGGGAGTGGGTGGCGACGAGCAGTACTTC. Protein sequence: CASSPRQGVGGDEQYF.